This passage covers 13 T cell receptor beta chains from one sample sequenced in a study of cytotoxic CD8 clonotypes in ibrutinib-treated CLL. TCRdb's copy holds only in-frame clones and misses some; the assay was immunoSEQ multiplex PCR. The repertoire holds about 20,000 clones, with under 80% as singletons. Material: PBMCs, obtained before ibrutinib treatment. The receptors were gathered from a human donor with chronic lymphocytic leukemia.

The CDR3 DNA reads TGTGCCAGCAGCTTAGATGGGGCGGGGACTAGGAATGAGCAGTTCTTC. Amino acids: CASSLDGAGTRNEQFF. The chain has TRBV7-2 and TRBJ2-1; 8 bases fit TRBD2. Germline CDR1 reads SGHTA; CDR2 reads FQGNSA. This CDR3 is 16 amino acids long. V shed 1 base and J 7 bases; nucleotides not matched to a gene: 9. Full variable domain (missing parts from reference TRBV7-2 and TRBJ2-1): GAGVSQSPSNKVTEKGKDVELRCDPISGHTALYWYRQSLGQGLEFLIYFQGNSAPDKSGLPSDRFSAERTGGSVSTLTIQRTQQEDSAVYLCASSLDGAGTRNEQFFGPGTRLTVL.

The chain links TRBV18 to TRBJ2-5, with D maybe TRBD2 (7 bases). The germline gives CDR1 KGHSH, CDR2 LQKENI. This CDR3 has 17 amino acids. V was clipped by 1 base and J by 1 base, with 16 bases between them. CDR3 DNA sequence: TGTGCCAGCTCACCACTTGGGGGCGGGAGCGGCCAAGAGACCCAGTACTTC. This translates into CASSPLGGGSGQETQYF.

This chain links TRBV27 with TRBJ2-7, with D possibly being TRBD1 (6 bases). This CDR3 has 14 amino acids. V was pared by 7 bases and J by 2 bases, with 15 bases between. The V gene's germline CDR1 is MNHEY and CDR2 SMNVEV (reference sequence). The CDR3 spells CASKTKEGAYEQYF. The CDR3 nucleotides are TGTGCCAGCAAAACCAAAGAGGGGGCCTACGAGCAGTACTTC.

The chain joins TRBV28 to TRBJ2-1; D ambiguous. V was trimmed by 2 bases and J by 10 bases, leaving 9 bases between them. There are 12 residues in the CDR3. Per the germline V gene, CDR1 is MDHEN and CDR2 is SYDVKM. CDR3 bases: TGTGCCAGCAGTTTAAGGAGCAGAGAGCAGTTCTTC. Translation: CASSLRSREQFF.

This clone was seen only a few times. This chain joins TRBV11-3 and TRBJ2-2; TRBD1 matches 10 bases. This CDR3 region has 14 residues. Losses at the gene ends were 5 bases for V and 6 bases for J; bases not matched to a gene: 3. Germline V gives CDR1 SGHNT, CDR2 YENEEA. CDR3 amino acids: CASSPGTGAGELFF. CDR3 DNA: TGTGCCAGCAGCCCTGGGACAGGGGCCGGGGAGCTGTTTTTT.

V is TRBV5-8 and J is TRBJ2-7; 10 bases are shared with TRBD1. Germline V lookup: CDR1 SGHTS, CDR2 YDEGEE. The CDR3 length is 15 residues. V shed 0 bases, J shed 6 bases, and the junction held 6 bases outside the gene matches. Written as DNA, the CDR3 is TGTGCCAGCAGCTTGGGTGGGACAGGGGCCTCCGAGCAGTACTTC. Encoded protein: CASSLGGTGASEQYF.

The chain is built from TRBV30 and TRBJ2-2; TRBD2 aligns across 8 bases. Losses at the gene ends were 0 bases for V and 7 bases for J; bases not matched to a gene: 10. CDR3 length: 16 residues. Germline V gene sequence: CDR1 GTSNPN, CDR2 SVGIG (reference sequence). CDR3 protein: CAWSVRPSGLGGELFF. Written as DNA, the CDR3 is TGTGCCTGGAGTGTAAGGCCTAGCGGGCTGGGCGGGGAGCTGTTTTTT.

The rearrangement uses TRBV27 and TRBJ2-1, with 12 bases that match TRBD2. The germline V gene encodes CDR1 MNHEY and CDR2 SMNVEV (reference sequence). Germline trimming cut 4 bases from V and 8 bases from J; bases unmatched to any gene: 6. The CDR3 length is 15 residues. CDR3 sequence reads: CASSSLTSGSYEQFF. CDR3 DNA sequence: TGTGCCAGCAGTTCCCTGACTAGCGGGAGCTATGAGCAGTTCTTC.

The rearrangement links TRBV5-4 to TRBJ2-7; D unresolved. The length of the CDR3 is 13 residues. Trimming took off 4 bases at V and 0 bases at J, with 8 bases between the two ends. Germline V gene sequence: CDR1 SGHNT, CDR2 YYREEE (reference sequence). The CDR3 sequence: CASSLSHSYEQYF. The CDR3, as DNA: TGTGCCAGCAGCCTGAGCCACTCCTACGAGCAGTACTTC. Supplemented by reference TRBV5-4 and TRBJ2-7, the full variable domain reads ETGVTQSPTHLIKTRGQQVTLRCSSQSGHNTVSWYQQALGQGPQFIFQYYREEENGRGNFPPRFSGLQFPNYSSELNVNALELDDSALYLCASSLSHSYEQYFGPGTRLTVT.

This rearrangement joins TRBV6-5 to TRBJ1-3; TRBD1 matches at 10 bases. From germline, CDR1 is MNHEY and CDR2 SVGAGI. The CDR3 consists of 14 residues. V dropped 6 bases and J dropped 3; count of bases not matched to a gene: 2. The CDR3, as DNA: TGTGCCAGCAGAGACAGGGGGCTTGGAAACACCATATATTTT. Protein: CASRDRGLGNTIYF.

This clone qualifies as large (0.1 to 1%). CDR3 nucleotide sequence: TGCGCCAGCAGCCCAGGAAACCGGGACAGGGACCACGAGCAGTACTTC. Translated: CASSPGNRDRDHEQYF. The chain carries TRBV4-1 and TRBJ2-7, with 9 bases fitting TRBD1. The CDR3 is 16 residues long. The V segment lost 4 bases and the J segment 5 bases; nucleotides outside the gene matches: 12. Looked up from germline, CDR1 is MGHRA and CDR2 is YSYEKL.

The chain employs TRBV11-2 and TRBJ2-1, with TRBD2 identical over 11 bases. The V and J ends lost 2 bases and 8 bases, in that order; junction bases with no gene match: 5. Germline V gives CDR1 SGHAT, CDR2 FQNNGV. This CDR3 has 15 amino acids. In DNA form, the CDR3 reads TGTGCCAGCAGCTTATTTAGCGGGAGGGCCGATGAGCAGTTCTTC. This encodes CASSLFSGRADEQFF.

This chain uses TRBV6-5 with TRBJ2-1; no reliable D call. Germline values: CDR1 MNHEY, CDR2 SVGAGI. V was cut by 4 bases and J by 10 bases, with 11 bases left in between. The CDR3 has 12 amino acids. The CDR3 is CASSSNRVEQFF. CDR3 nucleotide sequence: TGTGCCAGCAGTTCCAACCGGGTCGAGCAGTTCTTC.